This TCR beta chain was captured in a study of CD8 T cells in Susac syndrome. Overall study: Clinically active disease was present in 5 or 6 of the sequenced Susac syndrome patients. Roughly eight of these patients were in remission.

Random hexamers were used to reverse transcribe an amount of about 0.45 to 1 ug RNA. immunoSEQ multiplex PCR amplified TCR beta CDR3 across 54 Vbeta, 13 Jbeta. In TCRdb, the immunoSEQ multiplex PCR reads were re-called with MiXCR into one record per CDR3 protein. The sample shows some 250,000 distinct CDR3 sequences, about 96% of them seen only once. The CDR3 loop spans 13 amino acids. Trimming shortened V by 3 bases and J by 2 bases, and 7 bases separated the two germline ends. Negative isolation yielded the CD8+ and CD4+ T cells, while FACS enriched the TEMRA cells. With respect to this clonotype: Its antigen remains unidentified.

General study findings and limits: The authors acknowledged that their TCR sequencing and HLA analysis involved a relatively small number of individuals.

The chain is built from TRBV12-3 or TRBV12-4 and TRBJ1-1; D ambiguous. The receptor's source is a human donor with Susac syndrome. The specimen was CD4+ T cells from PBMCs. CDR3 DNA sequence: TGTGCCAGCAGTTTTTCGGGAAACACTGAAGCTTTCTTT. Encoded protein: CASSFSGNTEAFF.